This T cell receptor (beta chain) is from a study of blood T cell repertoires in COVID-19. CDR1 and CDR2 from the germline V gene are MNHEY and SMNVEV (reference sequence). V lost 3 bases, J lost 7 bases, and 5 bases stayed unmatched. This CDR3 spans 16 amino acids. This clone was observed once. Seattle participants joined during active infection and were tracked over time. Clones were read by immunoSEQ multiplex PCR, and TCRdb kept only the in-frame ones, dropping some. The sample lists over 250,000 clones; 84% were seen once. The chain combines TRBV27 with TRBJ2-1, with 14 bases matching TRBD2. The sequence was obtained from a human donor with COVID-19, enrolled during active disease. The donor label of this sample is uncertain. Sequencing was carried out using peripheral blood. CDR3 region: CASSFLGTSGSNEQFF. The CDR3 coding sequence is TGTGCCAGCAGTTTCCTAGGGACTAGCGGGAGTAATGAGCAGTTCTTC.